This is a list of T cell receptor beta chains from one sample in a study of T cell responses to AZD1222 COVID-19 vaccine. The method was immunoSEQ multiplex PCR; TCRdb's version includes in-frame clones alone and lacks a portion of them. The table has some 130,000 clones, approximately 86% seen once. This specimen consisted of peripheral blood, obtained on day 0 of AZD1222 vaccination. The origin of the receptors is an adult in good health. The CDR3 runs from the conserved cysteine through the conserved F or W. The order of the fields is CDR3 DNA, CDR3 protein, V gene, D gene, J gene, CDR3 length, clone size. D genes are given only for firm matches. Size tells how often a clone was seen (once, few, many) or the class of an expanded clone, and some rows leave it out.

DNA: TGTGCCAGCAGTCCACCCTCAGGGGGATATGGCTACACCTTC
CDR3: CASSPPSGGYGYTF
V: TRBV3-1/TRBV3-2
D: TRBD1
J: TRBJ1-2
length: 14
size: NA

DNA: TGTGCCAGCAGCCAAGTCGGCGTCTACGAGCAGTACTTC
CDR3: CASSQVGVYEQYF
V: TRBV14
D: NA
J: TRBJ2-7
length: 13
size: NA

DNA: TGTGCCAGCAGCTTAGGTTTGACAGGGGGCGAGGAGACCCAGTACTTC
CDR3: CASSLGLTGGEETQYF
V: TRBV11-3
D: TRBD1
J: TRBJ2-5
length: 16
size: NA

DNA: TGTGCCATCAGTGAGTCGGTTTTTGGACAGCCCCAGCATTTT
CDR3: CAISESVFGQPQHF
V: TRBV10-3
D: NA
J: TRBJ1-5
length: 14
size: NA

DNA: TGTGCCAGCAGCCAGGGGACGGGGAATTCACCCCTCCACTTT
CDR3: CASSQGTGNSPLHF
V: TRBV3-1/TRBV3-2
D: NA
J: TRBJ1-6
length: 14
size: NA

DNA: TGTGCCAGCAGTTTACTAGGTAATCAGCCCCAGCATTTT
CDR3: CASSLLGNQPQHF
V: TRBV27
D: NA
J: TRBJ1-5
length: 13
size: NA

DNA: TGTGCCAGCAGCTTAGAGGTAATGGGGACGGGGAACACTGAAGCTTTCTTT
CDR3: CASSLEVMGTGNTEAFF
V: TRBV7-9
D: NA
J: TRBJ1-1
length: 17
size: NA

DNA: TGTGCCTGGATTGGGACAGGGGACTACGAGCAGTACTTC
CDR3: CAWIGTGDYEQYF
V: TRBV30
D: TRBD1
J: TRBJ2-7
length: 13
size: few

DNA: TGTGCCAGCAGCTTTGGACTAGCCTATTCTAGCACAGATACGCAGTATTTT
CDR3: CASSFGLAYSSTDTQYF
V: TRBV9
D: TRBD2
J: TRBJ2-3
length: 17
size: NA

DNA: TGTGCCAGCAGAAACGACAGGGGCAATCAGCCCCAGCATTTT
CDR3: CASRNDRGNQPQHF
V: TRBV28
D: TRBD1
J: TRBJ1-5
length: 14
size: NA

DNA: TGCAGCGTTGAAGGCAGGAATTTCTACAATGAGCAGTTCTTC
CDR3: CSVEGRNFYNEQFF
V: TRBV29-1
D: NA
J: TRBJ2-1
length: 14
size: few

DNA: TGCGCCAGCAGCCAAGTCCGGGACAACCGCTACAATGAGCAGTTCTTC
CDR3: CASSQVRDNRYNEQFF
V: TRBV4-1
D: NA
J: TRBJ2-1
length: 16
size: NA

DNA: TGTGTATTTAATGTGGGGACAGGGTTAACCTACGAGCAGTACTTC
CDR3: CVFNVGTGLTYEQYF
V: TRBV29-1
D: TRBD1
J: TRBJ2-7
length: 15
size: NA

DNA: TGTGCCAGCAGCCCCCGTGAACGTACGACAATGAACACTGAAGCTTTCTTT
CDR3: CASSPRERTTMNTEAFF
V: TRBV7-9
D: NA
J: TRBJ1-1
length: 17
size: NA

DNA: TGTGCCAGCAGTATGACAGGGGCCTACACCGGGGAGCTGTTTTTT
CDR3: CASSMTGAYTGELFF
V: TRBV6-6
D: TRBD1
J: TRBJ2-2
length: 15
size: NA

DNA: TGTGCCACCAGTGACCCAGGACACCCATTCAATCAGCCCCAGCATTTT
CDR3: CATSDPGHPFNQPQHF
V: TRBV24-1
D: NA
J: TRBJ1-5
length: 16
size: NA

DNA: TGCGCCAGCAGCCGGACTTTGGACTTTAAAGGCCGACAGGGAAGGAATTCACCCCTCCACTTT
CDR3: CASSRTLDFKGRQGRNSPLHF
V: TRBV4-3
D: TRBD1
J: TRBJ1-6
length: 21
size: NA

DNA: TGCAGTGCTAGTCTTGGGGGAGGAAACACCATATATTTT
CDR3: CSASLGGGNTIYF
V: TRBV20-1
D: NA
J: TRBJ1-3
length: 13
size: NA

DNA: TGTGCCAGCAGCCGTGGCCAGGGGGCCTTTCGCAATCAGCCCCAGCATTTT
CDR3: CASSRGQGAFRNQPQHF
V: TRBV7-2
D: TRBD1
J: TRBJ1-5
length: 17
size: once

DNA: TGCGCCAGCAGCTTTCCCGGGACTCGGGAGACCCAGTACTTC
CDR3: CASSFPGTRETQYF
V: TRBV5-1
D: NA
J: TRBJ2-5
length: 14
size: NA

DNA: TGTGCCAGCAGCCCGCCGCCGGACACCAATTGGTCACCCCTCCACTTT
CDR3: CASSPPPDTNWSPLHF
V: TRBV7-9
D: NA
J: TRBJ1-6
length: 16
size: NA

DNA: TGTGCCATCCGGGGGGAGGCGAACACTGAAGCTTTCTTT
CDR3: CAIRGEANTEAFF
V: TRBV10-3
D: NA
J: TRBJ1-1
length: 13
size: NA

DNA: TGTGCCAGCTCACAAGGACAGGGGTCGGAGACCCAGTACTTC
CDR3: CASSQGQGSETQYF
V: TRBV18
D: TRBD1
J: TRBJ2-5
length: 14
size: few

DNA: TGTGCCATTACAAACACCGGGGAGCTGTTTTTT
CDR3: CAITNTGELFF
V: TRBV24-1
D: NA
J: TRBJ2-2
length: 11
size: once

DNA: TGTGCCAGCAGCTTAGTATTGGGGACAGTATTTGCCGGGGAGCTGTTTTTT
CDR3: CASSLVLGTVFAGELFF
V: TRBV7-2
D: TRBD1
J: TRBJ2-2
length: 17
size: NA

DNA: TGTGCCAGCAGCTCCGGGACAGCGCCTTACGAGCAGTACTTC
CDR3: CASSSGTAPYEQYF
V: TRBV7-3
D: TRBD1
J: TRBJ2-7
length: 14
size: NA

DNA: TGCGCCAGCAGCTTCGGGGGGGCAGGAGAGACCCAGTACTTC
CDR3: CASSFGGAGETQYF
V: TRBV5-1
D: TRBD2
J: TRBJ2-5
length: 14
size: NA

DNA: TGCGCCAGCAGCTTGGGTTTCGGGGATTCACCCCTCCACTTT
CDR3: CASSLGFGDSPLHF
V: TRBV5-1
D: NA
J: TRBJ1-6
length: 14
size: NA

DNA: TGCGCCAGCAGCTCCGGACTAGCGGGGGGAGGGGAGCAGTACTTC
CDR3: CASSSGLAGGGEQYF
V: TRBV5-1
D: TRBD2
J: TRBJ2-7
length: 15
size: NA

DNA: TGCAGCGTTGATGGTAACAGGGACGCTCACTATGGCTACACCTTC
CDR3: CSVDGNRDAHYGYTF
V: TRBV29-1
D: NA
J: TRBJ1-2
length: 15
size: NA

DNA: TGTGCCAGCAGCTTACCCACTGGACAGGGCCACAATCAGCCCCAGCATTTT
CDR3: CASSLPTGQGHNQPQHF
V: TRBV7-3
D: TRBD1
J: TRBJ1-5
length: 17
size: NA

DNA: TGTGCCAGCAGTGAAGGGGGAGGGACTGAAGCTTTCTTT
CDR3: CASSEGGGTEAFF
V: TRBV6-4
D: NA
J: TRBJ1-1
length: 13
size: once

DNA: TGTGCCAGTAGTATAGGGACCTACAATGAGCAGTTCTTC
CDR3: CASSIGTYNEQFF
V: TRBV19
D: NA
J: TRBJ2-1
length: 13
size: NA

DNA: TGTGCCATCAGTGATGACAGGGGTTTAGAGACCCAGTACTTC
CDR3: CAISDDRGLETQYF
V: TRBV10-3
D: TRBD1
J: TRBJ2-5
length: 14
size: NA

DNA: TGTGCCAGCAGCTTACGACAGGGGCTCGAGACCCAGTACTTC
CDR3: CASSLRQGLETQYF
V: TRBV11-2
D: TRBD1
J: TRBJ2-5
length: 14
size: few

DNA: TGTGCCAGCATTAGGCCCGCGTCTTGGCTGGGAAACACCATATATTTT
CDR3: CASIRPASWLGNTIYF
V: TRBV2
D: NA
J: TRBJ1-3
length: 16
size: once

DNA: TGTGCCAGCAGGTGGTCTGGGACAGCCTACAATGAGCAGTTCTTC
CDR3: CASRWSGTAYNEQFF
V: TRBV5-6
D: TRBD1
J: TRBJ2-1
length: 15
size: NA

DNA: TGTGCCAGCAGCCTCGGACAGGGGATCAATGGCTACACCTTC
CDR3: CASSLGQGINGYTF
V: TRBV14
D: TRBD1
J: TRBJ1-2
length: 14
size: once

DNA: TGTGCCAGCAGTTACGGGGGACGGATTAATTCACCCCTCCACTTT
CDR3: CASSYGGRINSPLHF
V: TRBV6-5
D: NA
J: TRBJ1-6
length: 15
size: NA

DNA: TGTGCCTGGAGTGTGGACGGGTCGCCTGGAAACACCATATATTTT
CDR3: CAWSVDGSPGNTIYF
V: TRBV30
D: NA
J: TRBJ1-3
length: 15
size: NA

DNA: TGTGCCAGCAGCGTAGGAGGGGGTAGGGAGACCCAGTACTTC
CDR3: CASSVGGGRETQYF
V: TRBV9
D: NA
J: TRBJ2-5
length: 14
size: NA

DNA: TGTGCCAGCTCACCAAGGGGTCTCGACTATGGCTACACCTTC
CDR3: CASSPRGLDYGYTF
V: TRBV18
D: NA
J: TRBJ1-2
length: 14
size: NA

DNA: TGCGCCAGCAGCCAGACAGGCAGCTCTGGAAACACCATATATTTT
CDR3: CASSQTGSSGNTIYF
V: TRBV5-1
D: NA
J: TRBJ1-3
length: 15
size: few

DNA: TGTGCCAGCAGCCCCAGGGTGAGGGACACTGAAGCTTTCTTT
CDR3: CASSPRVRDTEAFF
V: TRBV27
D: NA
J: TRBJ1-1
length: 14
size: NA

DNA: TGTGCCAGCAGCTGGCGACAGGGTAGTACTGAAGCTTTCTTT
CDR3: CASSWRQGSTEAFF
V: TRBV5-5
D: TRBD1
J: TRBJ1-1
length: 14
size: NA

DNA: TGTGCCACCAGTTTCTATTTAGCGGACAGGGTGGAAAAAACTGTTTTT
CDR3: CATSFYLADRVEKTVF
V: TRBV24-1
D: TRBD1
J: TRBJ1-4
length: 16
size: NA

DNA: TGTGCCAGCAGCGCAGACAGGGGGCGCGAGCAGTACTTC
CDR3: CASSADRGREQYF
V: TRBV7-8
D: TRBD1
J: TRBJ2-7
length: 13
size: few

DNA: TGCAGTGCTAGTGACCTTGGGACAGTTAGCAATCAGCCCCAGCATTTT
CDR3: CSASDLGTVSNQPQHF
V: TRBV20-1
D: TRBD1
J: TRBJ1-5
length: 16
size: NA

DNA: TGCGCCAGCAGCGTAGGACACCGCCTCTATGGCTACACCTTC
CDR3: CASSVGHRLYGYTF
V: TRBV5-1
D: NA
J: TRBJ1-2
length: 14
size: NA

DNA: TGCGCCAGCAGCCCAGGGAGCTCTGGAAACACCATATATTTT
CDR3: CASSPGSSGNTIYF
V: TRBV5-1
D: NA
J: TRBJ1-3
length: 14
size: NA

DNA: TGTGCCATCAGTGAGTTTGGCGGGACAGGGGGCGAAAAACTGTTTTTT
CDR3: CAISEFGGTGGEKLFF
V: TRBV10-3
D: TRBD1
J: TRBJ1-4
length: 16
size: NA

DNA: TGTGCCAGCAGTCAAACTGGGACGGGCGAGCAGTACTTC
CDR3: CASSQTGTGEQYF
V: TRBV6-6
D: NA
J: TRBJ2-7
length: 13
size: NA

DNA: TGTGCCATCAGTGAGTCCGGTCTGGCCTCCTACGAGCAGTACTTC
CDR3: CAISESGLASYEQYF
V: TRBV10-3
D: NA
J: TRBJ2-7
length: 15
size: NA

DNA: TGTGCCAGCAGCGGGGGGGTGGCGACCGGGGAGCTGTTTTTT
CDR3: CASSGGVATGELFF
V: TRBV5-4
D: TRBD2
J: TRBJ2-2
length: 14
size: NA

DNA: TGTGCCAGCAGCTTAGACCGAGGAGGGTTGAACACTGAAGCTTTCTTT
CDR3: CASSLDRGGLNTEAFF
V: TRBV11-2
D: NA
J: TRBJ1-1
length: 16
size: NA

DNA: TGTGCCAGCAGTTTACTGAGTTCAGGAGATACTGAAGCTTTCTTT
CDR3: CASSLLSSGDTEAFF
V: TRBV27
D: NA
J: TRBJ1-1
length: 15
size: NA

DNA: TGTGCCAGCAGGGTGAGACGGAATGAAAAACTGTTTTTT
CDR3: CASRVRRNEKLFF
V: TRBV6-5
D: NA
J: TRBJ1-4
length: 13
size: few

DNA: TGTGCCAGCAGCCCGCTAGGGGGGACCTACGAGCAGTACTTC
CDR3: CASSPLGGTYEQYF
V: TRBV6-5
D: NA
J: TRBJ2-7
length: 14
size: NA

DNA: TGTGCCAGCAGTTACACTTCTGGCCAGAATGAAAAACTGTTTTTT
CDR3: CASSYTSGQNEKLFF
V: TRBV6-5
D: NA
J: TRBJ1-4
length: 15
size: NA

DNA: TGTGCCGCTTCGGGAATAACCTCACCCCTCCACTTT
CDR3: CAASGITSPLHF
V: TRBV30
D: NA
J: TRBJ1-6
length: 12
size: NA